Below are 15 T cell receptor beta chains sequenced from a single sample in a study of glioma-infiltrating T cells (dated by TCRdb to 2016 to 2018). The listed sequencing device is Illumina MiSeq. TCR alpha and beta CDR3 regions were amplified with the iRepertoire nested amplicon-rescue multiplex PCR (arm-PCR) platform from RNA. The raw public data were reprocessed by TCRdb itself: fastp quality trimming at Q25, MiXCR clonotype calling, in-frame beta chains only. Rows with one shared CDR3 protein collapse into an entry with the most common genes and DNA. The sample table contains 9,500 to 15,000 distinct CDR3 sequences; only one count was recorded for around 27% of them. The biggest ten clones account for 42% of the sample. The specimen was glioma tissue, nonneoplastic brain tissue, or PBMCs (not recorded which). The origin of the receptors is a human donor with low-grade glioma or glioblastoma, undergoing nonglioma brain surgery, or in good health (not recorded which).

This clonotype has ten or more counts. CDR3 bases: TGTGCCAGCAGTTACTCACTGGGACTAGCGGGAGTAGGGGAGACCCAGTACTTC. As protein: CASSYSLGLAGVGETQYF. The chain recombines TRBV6-6 with TRBJ2-5, with TRBD2 identical over 14 bases. Germline V gene data show CDR1 as MNHNY and CDR2 as SVGAGI (reference sequence). This CDR3 contains 18 residues. The junction had 8 bases not matched to a gene; V was cut back by 0 bases and J by 5 bases.

About this clonotype: A much larger clone differs by one base, so this may be a read error. The V and J genes are TRBV3-1 and TRBJ2-3; TRBD1 aligns across 10 bases. Germline V gives CDR1 LGHDT, CDR2 YNNKEL (reference sequence). The V segment lost 0 bases and the J segment 4 bases; nucleotides outside the gene matches: 13. The CDR3 has 19 amino acids. In nucleotides, the CDR3 is TGTGCCAGCAGCCAAGATTTGTCGAGCGGGACAGGGGTAGCAGATACGCAGTATTTT. Residues: CASSQDLSSGTGVADTQYF.

This clonotype was counted ten times or more. The J gene is TRBJ2-2, the V gene TRBV6-1; D gene unclear. The V and J ends lost 5 bases and 7 bases respectively, with 2 bases between them. Germline loops: CDR1 MNHNS, CDR2 SASEGT. CDR3 size: 10 residues. The CDR3 DNA follows: TGTGCCAGCAGTAACGGGGAGCTGTTTTTT. Amino acid sequence: CASSNGELFF.

This clonotype was observed a single time. This may be a read error: a much more frequent sequence differs by one nucleotide. V usage is TRBV28 and J usage is TRBJ2-1; possible D gene TRBD2, 6 bases. The CDR3 spans 15 residues. Germline V gives CDR1 MDHEN, CDR2 SYDVKM. CDR3 protein: CARSPLAGIYNEQFF. DNA for the CDR3: TGTGCCCGCAGTCCCCTTGCGGGGATCTACAATGAGCAGTTCTTC.

The chain joins TRBV6-2 or TRBV6-3 to TRBJ2-3, with D tentatively TRBD1 (5 bases). Between the trimmed V and J ends, which lost 10 bases and 1 base, there was a span of 18 bases. Germline V lookup: CDR1 MNHEY, CDR2 SVGEGT. The CDR3 extends over 15 amino acids. The CDR3 DNA reads TGTGCCAACACTTACTTTAGGGGTCGCACAGATACGCAGTATTTT. It specifies CANTYFRGRTDTQYF.

This clonotype occurred many times. The chain employs TRBV20-1 and TRBJ2-7; 10 bases fit TRBD2. Per germline, CDR1 DFQATT and CDR2 SNEGSKA (reference sequence). The CDR3 has 15 amino acids. V lost 0 bases to trimming and J lost 2 bases; unmatched junction nucleotides: 4. Here the CDR3 reads CSARDTSGRAYEQYF. The CDR3 bases are TGCAGTGCTAGAGATACCAGCGGGAGGGCCTACGAGCAGTACTTC.

Relative to its sample, this clonotype is large. This chain uses TRBV20-1 with TRBJ2-1; D unresolved. The CDR3 extends over 12 amino acids. Germline values: CDR1 DFQATT, CDR2 SNEGSKA (reference sequence). V was shortened by 4 bases and J by 8 bases, with 12 bases between the two germline ends. This chain's CDR3 is CSATKREDEQFF. The CDR3 coding sequence is TGCAGTGCTACGAAGCGAGAGGATGAGCAGTTCTTC.

By proportion, this clonotype is medium-sized. This rearrangement joins TRBV20-1 to TRBJ2-1; 8 bases line up with TRBD2. This CDR3 region has 13 residues. V lost 6 bases to trimming and J lost 4 bases; unmatched junction nucleotides: 5. Germline V gene sequence: CDR1 DFQATT, CDR2 SNEGSKA (reference sequence). The CDR3 region has the DNA TGCAGTGCCCCCACTAGCGGATACAATGAGCAGTTCTTC. Translating gives CSAPTSGYNEQFF.

This clonotype was recorded a few times. V is TRBV6-1 and J is TRBJ1-5; perhaps TRBD1 as D (5 bases). CDR1 is MNHNS and CDR2 is SASEGT in the germline V gene. Trimming shortened V by 4 bases and J by 9 bases, and 19 bases separated the two germline ends. The CDR3 totals 15 residues. The CDR3 spells CASSAGTGGWGPQHF. The CDR3 region has the DNA TGTGCCAGCAGTGCGGGGACGGGCGGGTGGGGGCCCCAGCATTTT.

This clonotype was counted at least ten times. The chain carries TRBV27 and TRBJ2-7; TRBD1 matches 10 bases. J lost 6 bases, V lost 6 bases, and 8 bases had no gene match. This CDR3 region has 14 residues. Germline V lookup: CDR1 MNHEY, CDR2 SMNVEV (reference sequence). CDR3 sequence (DNA): TGTGCCAGCAGGGGGACAGGGGCAACCGGCGAGCAGTACTTC. It translates to CASRGTGATGEQYF.

In this sample, this clonotype turned up once. The chain uses TRBV9 and TRBJ2-1; no definite D call. Germline V CDR1 and CDR2: SGDLS, YYNGEE. Trimming left V 2 bases short and J 8 bases short, with 5 bases between. This CDR3 contains 11 residues. CDR3 nucleotides: TGTGCCAGCAGCGTGACACATGAGCAGTTCTTC. It yields the protein CASSVTHEQFF.

Comment on this clonotype: Given a much more abundant clone one base away, this may be a read error. The chain couples TRBV28 to TRBJ2-7; either TRBD1 or TRBD2 may supply D (5 bases each). Trimming left V 1 base short and J 1 base short, with 14 bases between. The length of the CDR3 is 16 residues. Germline V gene sequence: CDR1 MDHEN, CDR2 SYDVKM. The chain's CDR3 is CASSLSNGTGSYEQYF. CDR3 nucleotides: TGTGCCAGCAGTTTATCCAACGGGACGGGATCCTACGAGCAGTACTTC.

The chain combines TRBV29-1 with TRBJ2-7, with D maybe TRBD2 (6 bases). Germline loops: CDR1 SQVTM, CDR2 ANQGSEA. The CDR3 has 14 amino acids. Trimming stripped 4 bases from V and 7 bases from J, with 20 bases between. The CDR3 region is CSVVPDYGRVEQYF. CDR3 sequence (DNA): TGCAGCGTTGTACCGGACTACGGTAGAGTAGAGCAGTACTTC.

V and J are TRBV24-1 and TRBJ2-7; 8 bases are shared with TRBD2. CDR1 and CDR2 (germline): KGHDR, SFDVKD. This CDR3 has 14 residues. J was trimmed by 3 bases and V by 5 bases; bases with no gene match: 5. The CDR3 spells CATSASGWNYEQYF. The CDR3 DNA sequence: TGTGCCACCAGTGCTAGCGGGTGGAACTACGAGCAGTACTTC.

This chain uses TRBV11-2 with TRBJ2-4; possible D gene TRBD2, 6 bases. The V gene lost 0 bases and the J gene lost 0 bases, with 9 bases spanning the gap. The length of the CDR3 is 16 residues. Germline CDR1 and CDR2: SGHAT and FQNNGV. The CDR3 is CASSLDGGVAKNIQYF. The CDR3 DNA sequence: TGTGCCAGCAGCTTAGATGGCGGGGTAGCCAAAAACATTCAGTACTTC.